The entry that follows covers one TCR beta chain sequence. This sample is part of a study of blood T cell repertoires in COVID-19. The wider study: Samples taken during acute and convalescent COVID-19 were collected in the United States, Italy and Spain.

The table came from immunoSEQ multiplex PCR; TCRdb's copy has only in-frame clones and leaves some out. The sample lists roughly 320,000 clones, over 85% seen once, with about 1.7% in the top ten. With V trimmed by 4 bases and J by 3 bases, 1 base remained unmatched. CDR3 size: 13 residues. Germline V lookup: CDR1 SGHRS, CDR2 YFSETQ. The source material was peripheral blood. The sequence was collected from a young woman with COVID-19, enrolled during active disease. The chain carries TRBV5-1 and TRBJ1-1; 9 positions match TRBD1. The CDR3 coding sequence is TGCGCCAGCAGCCACAGGGGGCACACTGAAGCTTTCTTT. It translates to CASSHRGHTEAFF.